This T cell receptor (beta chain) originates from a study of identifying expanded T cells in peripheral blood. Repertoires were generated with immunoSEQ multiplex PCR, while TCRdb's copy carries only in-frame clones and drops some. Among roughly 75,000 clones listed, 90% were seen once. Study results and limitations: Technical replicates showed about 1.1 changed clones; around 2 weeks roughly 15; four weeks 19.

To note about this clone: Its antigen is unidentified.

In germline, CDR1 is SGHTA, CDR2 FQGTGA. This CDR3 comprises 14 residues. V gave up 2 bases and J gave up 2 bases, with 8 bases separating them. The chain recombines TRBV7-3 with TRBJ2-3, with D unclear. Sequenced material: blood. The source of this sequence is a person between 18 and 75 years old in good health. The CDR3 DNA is TGTGCCAGCAGCTTAGCTGAGGCCACAGATACGCAGTATTTT. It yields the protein CASSLAEATDTQYF.